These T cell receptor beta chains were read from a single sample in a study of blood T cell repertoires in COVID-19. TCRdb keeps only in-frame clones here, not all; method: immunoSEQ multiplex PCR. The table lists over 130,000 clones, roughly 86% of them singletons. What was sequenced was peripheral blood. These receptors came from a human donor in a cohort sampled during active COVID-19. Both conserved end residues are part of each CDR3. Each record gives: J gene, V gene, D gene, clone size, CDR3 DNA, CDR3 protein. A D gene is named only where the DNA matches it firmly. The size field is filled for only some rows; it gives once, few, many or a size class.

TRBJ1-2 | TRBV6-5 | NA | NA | TGTGCCAGCCTACTTGGGGAGTGGAGCTATGGCTACACCTTC | CASLLGEWSYGYTF
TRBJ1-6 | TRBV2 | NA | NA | TGTGCCAGCAGGCAGGGGAGCTCCTATAATTCACCCCTCCACTTT | CASRQGSSYNSPLHF
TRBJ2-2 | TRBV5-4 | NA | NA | TGTGCCAGCAGCTTGGCGGGGGTCACCGGGGAGCTGTTTTTT | CASSLAGVTGELFF
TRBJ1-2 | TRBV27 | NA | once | TGTGCCAGCAGCCAAGCCGCAACAGGGTACTATGGCTACACCTTC | CASSQAATGYYGYTF
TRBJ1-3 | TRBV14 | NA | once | TGTGCCAGCAGCCCCACGAGCTCTGGAAACACCATATATTTT | CASSPTSSGNTIYF
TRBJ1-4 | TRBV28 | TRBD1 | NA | TGTGCCAGCACCCGACAGGGGTTTAATGAAAAACTGTTTTTT | CASTRQGFNEKLFF
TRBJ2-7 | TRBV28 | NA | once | TGTGCCAGCAGTCTTTGGGACTTTAACTACGAGCAGTACTTC | CASSLWDFNYEQYF
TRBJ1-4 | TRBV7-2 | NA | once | TGTGCCAGCAGCGGGAGTGACCGGGGAATAACTAATGAAAAACTGTTTTTT | CASSGSDRGITNEKLFF
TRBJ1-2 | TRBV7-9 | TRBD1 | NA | TGTGCCAGCAGCCCGGGACAGGGACCGATCTATGGCTACACCTTC | CASSPGQGPIYGYTF
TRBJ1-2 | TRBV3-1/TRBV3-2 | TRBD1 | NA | TGTGCCAGCAGCCATGCAGGGGGTAATGGCTACACCTTC | CASSHAGGNGYTF
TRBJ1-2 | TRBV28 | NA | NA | TGTGCCAGCAGTTTACAGGGGCCATCGGTCTTAGGCTACACCTTC | CASSLQGPSVLGYTF
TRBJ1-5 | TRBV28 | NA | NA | TGTGCCAGCAGTTATGAGTTTCAGCCCCAGCATTTT | CASSYEFQPQHF
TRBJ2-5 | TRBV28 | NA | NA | TGTGCCAGCAGAGCGGACAGAGGAGTACAGACCCAGTACTTC | CASRADRGVQTQYF
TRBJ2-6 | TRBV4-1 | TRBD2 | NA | TGCGCCAGCAGCCAAGAGCGGGGGGCCGCCTCTGGGGCCAACGTCCTGACTTTC | CASSQERGAASGANVLTF
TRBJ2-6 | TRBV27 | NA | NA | TGTGCCAGCAATTTAGCTAGATCTCGCCCCTCTGGGGCCAACGTCCTGACTTTC | CASNLARSRPSGANVLTF
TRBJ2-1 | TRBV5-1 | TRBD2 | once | TGCGCCAGCAGAGTGACTAGCGGGAGTTACAATGAGCAGTTCTTC | CASRVTSGSYNEQFF
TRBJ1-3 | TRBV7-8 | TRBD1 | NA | TGTGCCAGCAGCTTAGGGACCGGGACAGTCGGAAACACCATATATTTT | CASSLGTGTVGNTIYF